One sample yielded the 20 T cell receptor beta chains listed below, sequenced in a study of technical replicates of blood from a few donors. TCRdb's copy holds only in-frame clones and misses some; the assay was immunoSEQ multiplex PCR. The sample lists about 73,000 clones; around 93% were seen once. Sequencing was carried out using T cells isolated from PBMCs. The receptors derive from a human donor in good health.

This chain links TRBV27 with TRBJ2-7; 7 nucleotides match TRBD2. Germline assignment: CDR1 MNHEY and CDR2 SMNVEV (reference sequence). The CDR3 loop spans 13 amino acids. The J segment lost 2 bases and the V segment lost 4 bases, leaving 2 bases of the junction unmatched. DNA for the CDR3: TGTGCCAGCAGTTCGGGGGGAACCTACGAGCAGTACTTC. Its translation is CASSSGGTYEQYF.

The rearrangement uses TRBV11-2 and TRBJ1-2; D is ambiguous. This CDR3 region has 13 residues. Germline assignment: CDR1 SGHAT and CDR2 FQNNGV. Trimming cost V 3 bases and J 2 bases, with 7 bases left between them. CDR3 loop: CASSLSGNYGYTF. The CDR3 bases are TGTGCCAGCAGCTTGTCGGGAAACTATGGCTACACCTTC.

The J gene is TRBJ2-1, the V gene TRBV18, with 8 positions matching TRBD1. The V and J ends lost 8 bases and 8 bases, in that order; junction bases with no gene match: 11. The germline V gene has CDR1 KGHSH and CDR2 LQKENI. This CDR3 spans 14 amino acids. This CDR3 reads CASASGTGADEQFF. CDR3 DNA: TGTGCCAGCGCATCCGGGACAGGTGCCGATGAGCAGTTCTTC.

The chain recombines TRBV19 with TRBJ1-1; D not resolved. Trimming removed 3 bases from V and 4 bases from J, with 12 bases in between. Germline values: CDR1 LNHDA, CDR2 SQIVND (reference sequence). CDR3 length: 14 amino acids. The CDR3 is CASSIEEGGTEAFF. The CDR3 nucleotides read TGTGCCAGTAGTATTGAGGAGGGAGGCACTGAAGCTTTCTTT.

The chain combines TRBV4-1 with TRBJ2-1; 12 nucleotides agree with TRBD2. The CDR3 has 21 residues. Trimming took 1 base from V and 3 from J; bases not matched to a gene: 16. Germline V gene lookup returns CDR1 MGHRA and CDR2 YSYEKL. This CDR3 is CASSQATPTSGSSPFYNEQFF. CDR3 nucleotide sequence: TGCGCCAGCAGCCAAGCAACTCCGACTAGCGGGAGCTCGCCGTTCTACAATGAGCAGTTCTTC.

The CDR3 protein is CSGDREETQYF. CDR3 coding DNA: TGCAGCGGCGACAGGGAAGAGACCCAGTACTTC. V is TRBV29-1 and J is TRBJ2-5; 7 bases match TRBD1. Germline CDR1 and CDR2: SQVTM and ANQGSEA. Trimming at V came to 7 bases and at J to 3 bases, leaving 2 bases not matched to a gene. CDR3 length: 11 residues.

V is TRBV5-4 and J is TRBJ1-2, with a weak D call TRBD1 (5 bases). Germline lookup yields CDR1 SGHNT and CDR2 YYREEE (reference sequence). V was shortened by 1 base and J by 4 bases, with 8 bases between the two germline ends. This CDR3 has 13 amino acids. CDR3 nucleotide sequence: TGTGCCAGCAGCTTGTCACAGGTCTATGGCTACACCTTC. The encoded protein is CASSLSQVYGYTF.

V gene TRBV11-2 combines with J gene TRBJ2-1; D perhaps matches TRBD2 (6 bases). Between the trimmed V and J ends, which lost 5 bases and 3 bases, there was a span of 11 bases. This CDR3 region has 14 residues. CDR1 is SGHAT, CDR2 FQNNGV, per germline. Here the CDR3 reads CASSLSGYYNEQFF. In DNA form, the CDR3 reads TGTGCCAGCAGCCTCAGCGGGTACTACAATGAGCAGTTCTTC.

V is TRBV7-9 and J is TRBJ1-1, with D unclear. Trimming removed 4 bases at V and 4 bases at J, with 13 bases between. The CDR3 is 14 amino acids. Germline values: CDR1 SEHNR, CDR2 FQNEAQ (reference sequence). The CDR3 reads CASSSAWRSTEAFF. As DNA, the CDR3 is TGTGCCAGCAGCTCAGCATGGAGATCCACTGAAGCTTTCTTT. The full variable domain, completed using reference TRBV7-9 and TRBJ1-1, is DTGVSQNPRHKITKRGQNVTFRCDPISEHNRLYWYRQTLGQGPEFLTYFQNEAQLEKSRLLSDRFSAERPKGSFSTLEIQRTEQGDSAMYLCASSSAWRSTEAFFGQGTRLTVV.

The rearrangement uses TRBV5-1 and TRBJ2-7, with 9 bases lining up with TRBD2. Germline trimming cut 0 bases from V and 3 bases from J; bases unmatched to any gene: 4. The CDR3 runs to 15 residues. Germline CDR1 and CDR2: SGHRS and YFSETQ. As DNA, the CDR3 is TGCGCCAGCAGCTTGGCTAATAGCGGGAGCTACGAGCAGTACTTC. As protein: CASSLANSGSYEQYF.

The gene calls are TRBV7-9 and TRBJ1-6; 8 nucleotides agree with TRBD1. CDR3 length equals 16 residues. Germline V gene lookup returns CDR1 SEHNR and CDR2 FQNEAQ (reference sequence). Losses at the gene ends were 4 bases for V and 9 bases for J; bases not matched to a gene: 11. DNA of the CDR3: TGTGCCAGCAGCTCGACAGGGGCCGGGCCCATTTCACCCCTCCACTTT. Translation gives CASSSTGAGPISPLHF. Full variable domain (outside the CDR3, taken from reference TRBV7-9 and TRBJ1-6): DTGVSQNPRHKITKRGQNVTFRCDPISEHNRLYWYRQTLGQGPEFLTYFQNEAQLEKSRLLSDRFSAERPKGSFSTLEIQRTEQGDSAMYLCASSSTGAGPISPLHFGNGTRLTVT.

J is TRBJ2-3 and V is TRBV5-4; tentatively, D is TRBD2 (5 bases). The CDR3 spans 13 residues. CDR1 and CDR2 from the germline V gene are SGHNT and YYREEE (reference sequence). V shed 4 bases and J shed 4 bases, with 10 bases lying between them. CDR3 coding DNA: TGTGCCAGCAGCCCGGGATTTGCAGATACGCAGTATTTT. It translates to CASSPGFADTQYF.

The CDR3 region is CASSRQTDSNQPQHF. The CDR3, as DNA: TGTGCCAGCAGTAGACAGACCGATAGCAATCAGCCCCAGCATTTT. This chain links TRBV6-6 with TRBJ1-5; perhaps TRBD1 as D (5 bases). The CDR3 covers 15 residues. Germline V lookup: CDR1 MNHNY, CDR2 SVGAGI (reference sequence). V lost 5 bases and J lost 0, with 11 bases in between.

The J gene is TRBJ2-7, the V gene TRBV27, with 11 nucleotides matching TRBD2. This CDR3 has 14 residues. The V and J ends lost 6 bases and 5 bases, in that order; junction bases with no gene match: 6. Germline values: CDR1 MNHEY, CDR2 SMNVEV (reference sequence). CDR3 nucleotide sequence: TGTGCCAGCAGGACTAGCGGGAACTGGGACGAGCAGTACTTC. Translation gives CASRTSGNWDEQYF.

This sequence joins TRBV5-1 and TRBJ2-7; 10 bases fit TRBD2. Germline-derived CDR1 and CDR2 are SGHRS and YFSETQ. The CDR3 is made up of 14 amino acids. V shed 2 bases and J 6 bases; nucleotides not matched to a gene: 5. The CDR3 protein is CASSFLLAGAEQYF. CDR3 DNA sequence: TGCGCCAGCAGCTTTCTTCTAGCGGGAGCCGAGCAGTACTTC.

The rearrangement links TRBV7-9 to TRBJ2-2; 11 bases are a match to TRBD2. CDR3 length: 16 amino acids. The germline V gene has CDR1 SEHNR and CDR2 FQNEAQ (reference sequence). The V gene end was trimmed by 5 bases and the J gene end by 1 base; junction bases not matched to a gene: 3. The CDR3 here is CASSRTSGRNTGELFF. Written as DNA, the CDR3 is TGTGCCAGCAGCCGCACTAGCGGGAGGAACACCGGGGAGCTGTTTTTT.

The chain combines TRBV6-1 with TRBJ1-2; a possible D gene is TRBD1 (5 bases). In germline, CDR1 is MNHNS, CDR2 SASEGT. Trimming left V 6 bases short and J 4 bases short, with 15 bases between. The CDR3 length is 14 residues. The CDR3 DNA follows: TGTGCCAGCAGGTATATGGACATCCTCTATGGCTACACCTTC. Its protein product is CASRYMDILYGYTF.

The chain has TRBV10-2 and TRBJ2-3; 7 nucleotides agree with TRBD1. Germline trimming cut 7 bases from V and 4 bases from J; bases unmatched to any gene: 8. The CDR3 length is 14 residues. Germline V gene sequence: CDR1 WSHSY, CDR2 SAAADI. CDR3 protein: CASNGRQGADTQYF. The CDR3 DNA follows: TGCGCCAGCAATGGGAGACAGGGTGCAGATACGCAGTATTTT.

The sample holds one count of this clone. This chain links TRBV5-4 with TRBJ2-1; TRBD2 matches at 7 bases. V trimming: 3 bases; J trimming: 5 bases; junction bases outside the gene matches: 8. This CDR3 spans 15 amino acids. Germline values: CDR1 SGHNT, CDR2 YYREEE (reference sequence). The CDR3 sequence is CASSSRGRANNEQFF. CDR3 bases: TGTGCCAGCAGCTCCCGCGGGAGAGCCAACAATGAGCAGTTCTTC.

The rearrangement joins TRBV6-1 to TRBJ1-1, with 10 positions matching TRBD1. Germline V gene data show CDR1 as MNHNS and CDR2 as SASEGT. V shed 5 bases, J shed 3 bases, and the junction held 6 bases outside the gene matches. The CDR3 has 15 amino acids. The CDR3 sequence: CASSFRTGGDTEAFF. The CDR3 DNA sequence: TGTGCCAGCAGTTTCAGGACAGGGGGGGACACTGAAGCTTTCTTT.